Listed here are 19 T cell receptor beta chains from one sample, sequenced in a study of shared clonotypes between healthy human individuals. Sequencing used immunoSEQ multiplex PCR; TCRdb keeps in-frame clones, though not all of them. The sample includes 2 million to 3 million clones, more than 90% of them seen just once. Sequencing was carried out using naive CD4+ T cells sorted from blood. Subset in this sample: CD45RA+ positively selected. These receptors came from a man aged 18 to 30 in good health.

V gene TRBV6-1 combines with J gene TRBJ2-7; TRBD1 agrees at 9 bases. J lost 1 base, V lost 4 bases, and 8 bases had no gene match. CDR1 and CDR2 from the germline V gene are MNHNS and SASEGT. The CDR3 spans 16 residues. The CDR3, as DNA: TGTGCCAGCAGTGTCGTCCTGGGACAGGGATCCTACGAGCAGTACTTC. Residues: CASSVVLGQGSYEQYF.

This chain uses TRBV28 with TRBJ1-5, with TRBD1 as a possible D gene (5 bases). Deletions cut 5 bases from V and 9 bases from J, with 11 bases between. Per the germline V gene, CDR1 is MDHEN and CDR2 is SYDVKM. The CDR3 runs 12 residues. The CDR3, as DNA: TGTGCCAGCAGTCCCCCTAGGGGGCCCCAGCATTTT. Protein product: CASSPPRGPQHF.

The chain combines TRBV5-4 with TRBJ1-1; 9 bases align to TRBD1. Germline CDR1 is SGHNT and CDR2 is YYREEE (reference sequence). The trim removed 1 base at V and 3 bases at J, leaving 7 bases unmatched. The CDR3 contains 16 residues. In nucleotides, the CDR3 is TGTGCCAGCAGCTTGACAGGGGGCCTTGGGTACACTGAAGCTTTCTTT. Protein sequence: CASSLTGGLGYTEAFF. Looking up the rest from reference TRBV5-4 and TRBJ1-1 gives the full variable domain: ETGVTQSPTHLIKTRGQQVTLRCSSQSGHNTVSWYQQALGQGPQFIFQYYREEENGRGNFPPRFSGLQFPNYSSELNVNALELDDSALYLCASSLTGGLGYTEAFFGQGTRLTVV.

V gene TRBV11-2 combines with J gene TRBJ2-3; D is ambiguous. CDR3 size: 14 residues. With 1 base removed from V and 2 bases from J, the gap between germline ends came to 7 bases. Germline CDR1 is SGHAT and CDR2 is FQNNGV. This chain's CDR3 is CASSLARITDTQYF. The CDR3 DNA follows: TGTGCCAGCAGCTTAGCCCGGATCACAGATACGCAGTATTTT.

The V call is TRBV7-9, the J call TRBJ1-1; possibly TRBD1 for D (5 bases). The germline V and J ends were trimmed by 5 bases and 7 bases, with 14 bases remaining between them. The CDR3 has 13 residues. The V gene's germline CDR1 is SEHNR and CDR2 FQNEAQ (reference sequence). Written as DNA, the CDR3 is TGTGCCAGCAGCGGCTGGGAGCAGGGTGAAGCTTTCTTT. It encodes CASSGWEQGEAFF.

This sequence joins TRBV27 and TRBJ2-7; no reliable D call. This CDR3 has 14 amino acids. The germline CDR1 and CDR2 sequences are MNHEY and SMNVEV (reference sequence). With 1 base removed from V and 3 bases from J, the gap between germline ends came to 10 bases. CDR3: CASSLYPGYYEQYF. The CDR3 DNA reads TGTGCCAGCAGTTTATACCCAGGATACTACGAGCAGTACTTC.

The genes are TRBV29-1 and TRBJ1-1, with 11 nucleotides matching TRBD1. Germline-derived CDR1 and CDR2 are SQVTM and ANQGSEA. With V trimmed by 7 bases and J by 7 bases, 5 bases remained unmatched. The CDR3 length is 12 residues. The CDR3 here is CSAGTGGNEAFF. CDR3 nucleotide sequence: TGCAGCGCCGGGACAGGGGGTAATGAAGCTTTCTTT.

The chain links TRBV4-3 to TRBJ2-1, with D uncertain. Germline values: CDR1 LGHNA, CDR2 YSLEER. The V and J ends lost 0 bases and 9 bases respectively, with 15 bases between them. This CDR3 contains 15 residues. Written as DNA, the CDR3 is TGCGCCAGCAGCCAAGAGTCCGAACGGTGGGGTGAGCAGTTCTTC. Protein: CASSQESERWGEQFF.

This rearrangement joins TRBV6-1 to TRBJ2-3; 8 nucleotides align to TRBD1. CDR1 and CDR2 from the germline V gene are MNHNS and SASEGT. The CDR3 sequence is 15 residues long. Trimming at V came to 7 bases and at J to 2 bases, leaving 8 bases not matched to a gene. The CDR3 nucleotides are TGTGCCAGCAAGTCAGGGGGCGCGCACACAGATACGCAGTATTTT. It codes for CASKSGGAHTDTQYF.

The J gene is TRBJ2-2, the V gene TRBV15; TRBD2 matches 13 bases. V was pared by 5 bases and J by 7 bases, with 7 bases of the junction left unmatched. CDR1 is LNHNV and CDR2 is YYDKDF in the germline V gene (reference sequence). The CDR3 extends over 16 amino acids. CDR3 amino acids: CATSHTGLAGVGELFF. The CDR3 DNA sequence: TGTGCCACCAGCCATACCGGACTAGCGGGAGTCGGGGAGCTGTTTTTT.

The chain uses TRBV5-1 and TRBJ2-5; D is undetermined. The CDR3 is 15 residues long. The V end lost 2 bases, the J end lost 2 bases, and 13 bases lay between the germline ends. CDR1 is SGHRS, CDR2 YFSETQ, per germline. Here the CDR3 DNA reads TGCGCCAGCAGCTTTCGAGCATCAGGACAAGAGACCCAGTACTTC. Its protein is CASSFRASGQETQYF.

This chain links TRBV2 with TRBJ2-7; D tentatively fits TRBD1 or TRBD2 (6 bases each). Germline V gene data show CDR1 as SNHLY and CDR2 as FYNNEI. The V and J ends lost 4 bases and 6 bases respectively, with 13 bases between them. This CDR3 comprises 13 residues. The CDR3 loop reads CASSGLEGGEQYF. Here the CDR3 DNA reads TGTGCCAGCAGTGGATTGGAGGGGGGCGAGCAGTACTTC.

This chain joins TRBV6-4 and TRBJ2-5; unclear D gene. Germline V gives CDR1 MRHNA, CDR2 SNTAGT. The CDR3 length is 12 residues. Trimming took 9 bases from V and 7 from J, leaving 15 bases between them. The CDR3 sequence: CARPLPWGTQYF. CDR3 in DNA: TGTGCCAGACCCCTCCCCTGGGGGACCCAGTACTTC.

V usage is TRBV10-3 and J usage is TRBJ2-1; 10 nucleotides match TRBD2. V trimming: 4 bases; J trimming: 4 bases; junction bases outside the gene matches: 7. The CDR3 is made up of 16 amino acids. CDR1 is ENHRY, CDR2 SYGVKD, per germline. CDR3 residues: CAISGLKRGGYNEQFF. CDR3 nucleotides: TGTGCCATCAGTGGTTTGAAGCGGGGGGGGTACAATGAGCAGTTCTTC.

The J gene is TRBJ2-3, the V gene TRBV5-1, with TRBD2 matching over 8 bases. Germline values: CDR1 SGHRS, CDR2 YFSETQ. V lost 5 bases and J lost 0; bases outside the gene matches: 8. CDR3 size: 16 residues. The CDR3 region is CASRGGGRRSTDTQYF. Here the CDR3 DNA reads TGCGCCAGCAGGGGCGGGGGGCGCAGAAGCACAGATACGCAGTATTTT.

V gene TRBV28 combines with J gene TRBJ2-7, with a possible D match to TRBD2 (7 bases). This CDR3 is 15 amino acids long. CDR1 MDHEN and CDR2 SYDVKM come from the germline V gene. V was clipped by 6 bases and J by 5 bases, with 20 bases between them. CDR3 residues: CASSHRGGGAHEQYF. The CDR3 DNA sequence: TGTGCCAGCAGCCACCGAGGGGGAGGGGCCCACGAGCAGTACTTC.

This chain joins TRBV11-3 and TRBJ2-5; 9 bases map to TRBD2. Germline V CDR1 and CDR2: SGHNT, YENEEA. The V gene end was trimmed by 5 bases and the J gene end by 1 base; junction bases not matched to a gene: 5. The CDR3 length is 15 residues. The CDR3 DNA reads as TGTGCCAGCAGCCTTAGCGGGGGATCCCAAGAGACCCAGTACTTC. Its protein product is CASSLSGGSQETQYF. Looking up the rest from reference TRBV11-3 and TRBJ2-5 gives the full variable domain: EAGVVQSPRYKIIEKKQPVAFWCNPISGHNTLYWYLQNLGQGPELLIRYENEEAVDDSQLPKDRFSAERLKGVDSTLKIQPAELGDSAVYLCASSLSGGSQETQYFGPGTRLLVL.

The chain combines TRBV7-9 with TRBJ2-3, with TRBD2 matching over 7 bases. Germline values: CDR1 SEHNR, CDR2 FQNEAQ (reference sequence). This CDR3 is 13 amino acids long. Trimming at V came to 0 bases and at J to 8 bases, leaving 2 bases not matched to a gene. As DNA, the CDR3 is TGTGCCAGCAGCTTAGCGGGGGGGAGTACGCAGTATTTT. This gives the protein CASSLAGGSTQYF.

V is TRBV4-2 and J is TRBJ2-3; D remains unclear. Trimming shortened V by 5 bases and J by 0 bases, and 6 bases separated the two germline ends. The CDR3 is 13 residues long. CDR1 is LGHNA and CDR2 is YNFKEQ in the germline V gene. The CDR3 here is CASSSPSTDTQYF. For the CDR3, the DNA is TGTGCCAGCAGCTCACCTAGCACAGATACGCAGTATTTT.